This T cell receptor (beta chain) originates from a study of blood T cell repertoires in COVID-19. The wider study: From the United States, Italy and Spain came samples of acute and convalescent COVID-19.

Trimming removed 6 bases at V and 4 bases at J, with 16 bases between. The CDR3 covers 15 residues. From germline, CDR1 is MNHEY and CDR2 SVGAGI. As handled by the study authors: Estimation of nucleated cell counts relied on the amplification of reference gene primers. Assay: immunoSEQ multiplex PCR; the TCRdb copy retains only in-frame clones and omits some. Clone size and the V and J calls come from that table; the DNA yielded D and trimming. The data show 250,000 or so clones, about nine tenths seen once. The TCR was taken from a man aged 35 to 55 with active or convalescent COVID-19. Material for sequencing was peripheral blood. The gene calls are TRBV6-5 and TRBJ1-5; a weak D match, TRBD1 (5 bases). CDR3 DNA: TGTGCCAGCAGGCCCCAGGGTGCCCGGAATCAGCCCCAGCATTTT. Encoded protein: CASRPQGARNQPQHF.